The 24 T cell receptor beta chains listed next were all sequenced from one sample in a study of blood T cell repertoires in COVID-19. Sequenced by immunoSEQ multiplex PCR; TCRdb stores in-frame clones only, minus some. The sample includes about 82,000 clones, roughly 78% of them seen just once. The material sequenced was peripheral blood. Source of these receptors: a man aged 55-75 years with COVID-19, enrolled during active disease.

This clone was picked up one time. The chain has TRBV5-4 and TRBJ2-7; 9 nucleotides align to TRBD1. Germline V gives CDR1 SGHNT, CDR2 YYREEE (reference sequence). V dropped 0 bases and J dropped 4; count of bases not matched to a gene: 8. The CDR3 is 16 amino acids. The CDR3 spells CASSLAGTGRSYEQYF. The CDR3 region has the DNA TGTGCCAGCAGCTTGGCGGGGACAGGGCGTTCTTACGAGCAGTACTTC.

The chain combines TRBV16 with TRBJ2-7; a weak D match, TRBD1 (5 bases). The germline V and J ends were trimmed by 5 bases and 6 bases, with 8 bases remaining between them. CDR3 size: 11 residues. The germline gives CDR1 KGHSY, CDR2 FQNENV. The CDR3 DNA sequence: TGTGCCAGCAGCGGGCAGGGCGAGCAGTACTTC. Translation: CASSGQGEQYF.

The CDR3 sequence: CATSKAGTTDTQYF. The DNA for the CDR3 is TGTGCCACCAGCAAAGCGGGAACCACAGATACGCAGTATTTT. The rearrangement links TRBV15 to TRBJ2-3; 7 bases fit TRBD2. This CDR3 has 14 amino acids. CDR1 and CDR2 from the germline V gene are LNHNV and YYDKDF (reference sequence). Trimming cost V 4 bases and J 2 bases; bases outside gene matches: 3.

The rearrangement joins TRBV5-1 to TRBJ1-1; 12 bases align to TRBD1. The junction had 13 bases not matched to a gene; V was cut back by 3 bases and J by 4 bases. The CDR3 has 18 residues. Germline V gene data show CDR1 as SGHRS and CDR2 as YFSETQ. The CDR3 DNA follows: TGCGCCAGCAGCTGGGCGCCGGGACAGGGGGCCGTGGGCACTGAAGCTTTCTTT. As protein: CASSWAPGQGAVGTEAFF.

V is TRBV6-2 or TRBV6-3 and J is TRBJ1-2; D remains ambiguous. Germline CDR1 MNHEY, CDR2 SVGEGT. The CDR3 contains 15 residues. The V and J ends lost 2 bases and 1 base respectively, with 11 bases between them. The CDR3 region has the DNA TGTGCCAGCAGTTACCAGTCGCCTCGTAACTATGGCTACACCTTC. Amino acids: CASSYQSPRNYGYTF.

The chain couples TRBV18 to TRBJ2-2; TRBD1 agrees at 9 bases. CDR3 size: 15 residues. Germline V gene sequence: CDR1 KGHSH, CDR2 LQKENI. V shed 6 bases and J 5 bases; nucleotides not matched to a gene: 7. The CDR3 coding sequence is TGTGCCAGCTCCCTTGGACAGGGGTCAACCGGGGAGCTGTTTTTT. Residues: CASSLGQGSTGELFF.

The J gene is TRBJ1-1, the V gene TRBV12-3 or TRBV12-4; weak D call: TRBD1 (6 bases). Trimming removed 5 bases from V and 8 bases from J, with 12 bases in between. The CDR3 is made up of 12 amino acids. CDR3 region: CASSRPGHEAFF. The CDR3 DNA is TGTGCCAGCAGTCGACCGGGACACGAAGCTTTCTTT.

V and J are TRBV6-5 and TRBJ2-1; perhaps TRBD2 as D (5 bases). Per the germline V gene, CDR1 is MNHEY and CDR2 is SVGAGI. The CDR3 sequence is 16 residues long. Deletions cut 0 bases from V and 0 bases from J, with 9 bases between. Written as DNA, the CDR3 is TGTGCCAGCAGTTACTCGGGAGAGAGCTCCTACAATGAGCAGTTCTTC. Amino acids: CASSYSGESSYNEQFF.

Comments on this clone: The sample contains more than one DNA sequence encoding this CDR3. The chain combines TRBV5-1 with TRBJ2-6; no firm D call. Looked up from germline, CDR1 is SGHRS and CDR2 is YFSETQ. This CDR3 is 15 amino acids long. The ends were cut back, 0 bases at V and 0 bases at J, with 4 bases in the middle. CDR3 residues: CASSLGSSGANVLTF. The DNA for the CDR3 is TGCGCCAGCAGCTTGGGCAGCTCTGGGGCCAACGTCCTGACTTTC. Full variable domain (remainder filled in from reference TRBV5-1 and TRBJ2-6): KAGVTQTPRYLIKTRGQQVTLSCSPISGHRSVSWYQQTPGQGLQFLFEYFSETQRNKGNFPGRFSGRQFSNSRSEMNVSTLELGDSALYLCASSLGSSGANVLTFGAGSRLTVL.

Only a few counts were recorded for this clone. The CDR3 here is CATSSGGQGRDSILHNEQFF. The DNA of the CDR3 is TGTGCCACCAGCAGTGGGGGACAGGGTAGAGACTCGATCCTCCACAATGAGCAGTTCTTC. The rearrangement uses TRBV15 and TRBJ2-1, with 9 positions matching TRBD1. In germline, CDR1 is LNHNV, CDR2 YYDKDF (reference sequence). This CDR3 contains 20 residues. With 3 bases clipped from V and 5 bases from J, the junction kept 20 bases outside the gene matches.

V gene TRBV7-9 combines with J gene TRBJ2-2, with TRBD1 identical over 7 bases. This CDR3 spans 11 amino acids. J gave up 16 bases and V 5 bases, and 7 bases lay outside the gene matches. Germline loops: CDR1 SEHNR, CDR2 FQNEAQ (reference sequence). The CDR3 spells CASSTGQVEFF. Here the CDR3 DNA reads TGTGCCAGCAGCACCGGACAGGTGGAGTTTTTT.

CDR3 region: CASTPRRARRPHNQPQHF. The CDR3 nucleotides read TGTGCCAGCACCCCCCGCAGGGCCCGGCGACCCCACAATCAGCCCCAGCATTTT. J is TRBJ1-5 and V is TRBV11-3, with TRBD1 as a possible D gene (5 bases). CDR1 SGHNT and CDR2 YENEEA come from the germline V gene. V lost 7 bases and J 3 bases, leaving 25 bases between the germline ends. There are 18 residues in the CDR3.

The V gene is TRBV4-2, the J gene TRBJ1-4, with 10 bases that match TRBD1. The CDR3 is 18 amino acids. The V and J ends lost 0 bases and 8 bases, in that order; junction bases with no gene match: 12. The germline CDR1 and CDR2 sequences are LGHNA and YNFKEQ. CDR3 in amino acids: CASSQEIGTGVSGEKLFF. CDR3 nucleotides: TGTGCCAGCAGCCAAGAAATAGGGACAGGGGTATCGGGAGAAAAACTGTTTTTT.

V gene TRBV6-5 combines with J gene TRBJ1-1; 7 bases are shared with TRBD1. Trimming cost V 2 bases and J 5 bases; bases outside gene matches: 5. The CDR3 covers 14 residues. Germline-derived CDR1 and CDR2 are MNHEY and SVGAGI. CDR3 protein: CASSYDRVRTEAFF. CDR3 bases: TGTGCCAGCAGTTACGACAGGGTAAGAACTGAAGCTTTCTTT.

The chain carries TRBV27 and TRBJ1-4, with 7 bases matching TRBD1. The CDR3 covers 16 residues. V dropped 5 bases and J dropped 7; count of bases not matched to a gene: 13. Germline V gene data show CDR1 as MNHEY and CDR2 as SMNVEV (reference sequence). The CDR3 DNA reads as TGTGCCAGCAGTCCCCCTACAGGGGTAGGCGCTGAAAAACTGTTTTTT. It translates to CASSPPTGVGAEKLFF.

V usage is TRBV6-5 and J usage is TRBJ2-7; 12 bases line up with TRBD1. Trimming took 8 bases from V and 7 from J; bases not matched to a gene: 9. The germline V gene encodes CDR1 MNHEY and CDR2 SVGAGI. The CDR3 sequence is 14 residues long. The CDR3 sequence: CASRRDRGLWEQYF. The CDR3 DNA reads TGTGCCAGCCGACGGGACAGGGGGCTTTGGGAGCAGTACTTC.

The CDR3 sequence is CAISEPTTGMGYF. The CDR3 bases are TGTGCCATCAGTGAGCCCACGACGGGTATGGGGTATTTT. This chain connects TRBV10-3 to TRBJ2-3; D gene uncertain. The CDR3 has 13 residues. The germline gives CDR1 ENHRY, CDR2 SYGVKD. V was trimmed by 2 bases and J by 14 bases, leaving 17 bases between them.

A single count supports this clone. This chain's CDR3 is CASSLERLAGGSAQYF. The CDR3 bases are TGTGCCAGCAGCTTAGAAAGGCTAGCGGGGGGGTCTGCGCAGTATTTT. The chain combines TRBV7-2 with TRBJ2-3; 12 nucleotides agree with TRBD2. CDR1 is SGHTA and CDR2 is FQGNSA in the germline V gene. The CDR3 is 16 amino acids. The J segment lost 10 bases and the V segment lost 1 base, leaving 9 bases of the junction unmatched.

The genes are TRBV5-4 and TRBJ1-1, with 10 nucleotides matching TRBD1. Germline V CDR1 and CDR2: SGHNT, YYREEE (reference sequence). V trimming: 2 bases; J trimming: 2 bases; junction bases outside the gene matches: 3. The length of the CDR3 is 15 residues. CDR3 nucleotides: TGTGCCAGCAGCTTTAAGACAGGGGGCAACACTGAAGCTTTCTTT. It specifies CASSFKTGGNTEAFF.

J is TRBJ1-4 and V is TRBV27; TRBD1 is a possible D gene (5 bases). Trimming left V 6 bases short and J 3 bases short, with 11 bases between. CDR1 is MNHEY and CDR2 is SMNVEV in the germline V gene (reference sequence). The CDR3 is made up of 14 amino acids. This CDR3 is CASRGGGANEKLFF. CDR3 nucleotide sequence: TGTGCCAGCAGGGGGGGTGGGGCTAATGAAAAACTGTTTTTT.

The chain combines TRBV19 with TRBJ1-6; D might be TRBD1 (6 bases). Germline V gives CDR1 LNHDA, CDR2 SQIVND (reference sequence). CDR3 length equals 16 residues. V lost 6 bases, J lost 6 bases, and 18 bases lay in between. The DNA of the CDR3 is TGTGCCAGTAGCCGACAGCGGGGGGCTCTTAATTCACCCCTCCACTTT. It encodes CASSRQRGALNSPLHF.

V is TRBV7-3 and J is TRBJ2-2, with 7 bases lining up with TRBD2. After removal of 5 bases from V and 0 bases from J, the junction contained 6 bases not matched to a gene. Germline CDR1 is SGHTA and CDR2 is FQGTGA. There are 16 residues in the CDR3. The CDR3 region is CASSPASGTNTGELFF. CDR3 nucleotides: TGTGCCAGCAGCCCAGCTAGCGGAACGAACACCGGGGAGCTGTTTTTT.

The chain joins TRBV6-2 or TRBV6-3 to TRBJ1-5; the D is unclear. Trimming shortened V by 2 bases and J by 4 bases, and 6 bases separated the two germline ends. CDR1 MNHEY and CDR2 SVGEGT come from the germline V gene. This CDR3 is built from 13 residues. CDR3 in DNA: TGTGCCAGCAGTTACGAGGTAAATCAGCCCCAGCATTTT. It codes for CASSYEVNQPQHF.

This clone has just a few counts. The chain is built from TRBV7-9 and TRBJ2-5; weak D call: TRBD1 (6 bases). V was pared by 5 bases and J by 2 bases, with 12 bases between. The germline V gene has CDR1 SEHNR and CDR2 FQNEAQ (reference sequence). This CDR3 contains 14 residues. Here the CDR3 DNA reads TGTGCCAGCAGCCGATTAGGGGGACAAGAGACCCAGTACTTC. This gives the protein CASSRLGGQETQYF.